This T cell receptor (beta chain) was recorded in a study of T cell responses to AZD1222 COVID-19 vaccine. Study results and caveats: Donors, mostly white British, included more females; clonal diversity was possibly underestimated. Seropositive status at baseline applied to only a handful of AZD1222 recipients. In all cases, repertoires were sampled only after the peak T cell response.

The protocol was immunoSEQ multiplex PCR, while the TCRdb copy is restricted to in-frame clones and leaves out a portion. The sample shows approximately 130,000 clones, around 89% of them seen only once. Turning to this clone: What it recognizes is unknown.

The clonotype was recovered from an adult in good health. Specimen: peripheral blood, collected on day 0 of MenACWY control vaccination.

The CDR3 spells CASSTSGSYEQYF. In DNA, the CDR3 is TGTGCCAGCAGTACTAGCGGGAGCTACGAGCAGTACTTC. The rearrangement joins TRBV6-6 to TRBJ2-7; 11 positions match TRBD2. This CDR3 is 13 amino acids long. Unmatched junction bases numbered 0, after V lost 5 bases and J lost 3 bases. CDR1 and CDR2 from the germline V gene are MNHNY and SVGAGI (reference sequence).